One sample yielded the 25 T cell receptor beta chains listed below, sequenced in a study of shared clonotypes between healthy human individuals (dated by TCRdb to 2020 to 2022). The method behind the library was the immunoSEQ multiplex PCR assay. In its TCRdb copy, this immuneACCESS table keeps in-frame sequences only and misses some clones. Where compared with another copy, unresolved V genes explain less than half of these, and the others have no known cause. The sample table holds 2 million to 3 million clones, of which just over 90% were seen once. More than 0.12% of the sample belongs to the ten largest clones. What was sequenced was naive CD4+ T cells sorted from blood. Sample cell subset or site, as interpreted from the label and publication: CD45RA+ positively selected. Receptor source: a man aged 18 to 30 in good health.

This clone is a singleton in its sample. The J gene is TRBJ2-5, the V gene TRBV18, with 12 bases aligning to TRBD2. CDR3 length: 16 residues. Germline V gene lookup returns CDR1 KGHSH and CDR2 LQKENI. V trimming: 5 bases; J trimming: 1 base; junction bases outside the gene matches: 5. CDR3 bases: TGTGCCAGCTCATCGACTAGCGGGAGAACCCAAGAGACCCAGTACTTC. It encodes CASSSTSGRTQETQYF.

The chain carries TRBV5-1 and TRBJ1-4; D call uncertain. CDR1 and CDR2 from the germline V gene are SGHRS and YFSETQ. V was trimmed by 4 bases and J by 4 bases, leaving 14 bases between them. The CDR3 covers 15 residues. The CDR3 loop is CASSRTGQDNEKLFF. In nucleotides, the CDR3 is TGCGCCAGCAGCAGGACGGGCCAGGATAATGAAAAACTGTTTTTT.

CDR3 DNA: TGCGCCAGCAGCCAAGAAGGGACTAGCGGAAAGCAGTTCTTC. Amino acid sequence: CASSQEGTSGKQFF. The chain is built from TRBV4-3 and TRBJ2-1; 11 nucleotides line up with TRBD2. Germline V CDR1 and CDR2: LGHNA, YSLEER. Germline trimming cut 0 bases from V and 11 bases from J; bases unmatched to any gene: 3. The CDR3 is 14 amino acids.

The gene calls are TRBV5-4 and TRBJ2-3, with TRBD2 identical over 8 bases. With 4 bases clipped from V and 2 bases from J, the junction kept 3 bases outside the gene matches. The germline gives CDR1 SGHNT, CDR2 YYREEE (reference sequence). This CDR3 spans 14 amino acids. CDR3 coding DNA: TGTGCCAGCAGCACCGGGGGGGCCACAGATACGCAGTATTTT. This translates into CASSTGGATDTQYF.

V usage is TRBV6-5 and J usage is TRBJ2-5; D not certain. This CDR3 comprises 14 residues. The germline V gene encodes CDR1 MNHEY and CDR2 SVGAGI. Trimming shortened V by 4 bases and J by 0 bases, and 9 bases separated the two germline ends. CDR3 in amino acids: CASSSYLDQETQYF. In DNA form, the CDR3 reads TGTGCCAGCAGTTCCTATTTGGACCAAGAGACCCAGTACTTC.

The chain employs TRBV27 and TRBJ2-7, with TRBD2 matching over 8 bases. The ends lost 6 bases at V and 6 bases at J; junction bases unmatched: 7. The CDR3 runs to 13 residues. Germline V CDR1 and CDR2: MNHEY, SMNVEV (reference sequence). The CDR3, as DNA: TGTGCCAGCAGGGGACTAGGAGGTTCCGAGCAGTACTTC. Residues: CASRGLGGSEQYF.

As for this clone: Other DNA sequences from this sample encode an identical CDR3 as well. This rearrangement joins TRBV7-9 to TRBJ2-3; TRBD1 or TRBD2 may be the D gene (5 bases each). The CDR3 covers 15 residues. The germline CDR1 and CDR2 sequences are SEHNR and FQNEAQ (reference sequence). Trimming removed 4 bases at V and 0 bases at J, with 11 bases between. The CDR3 here is CASSYGTGSTDTQYF. The CDR3 DNA reads TGTGCCAGCAGCTACGGGACGGGCAGCACAGATACGCAGTATTTT.

The chain recombines TRBV9 with TRBJ1-6; 10 positions match TRBD1. The ends lost 3 bases at V and 7 bases at J; junction bases unmatched: 4. Germline V gene data show CDR1 as SGDLS and CDR2 as YYNGEE. The CDR3 length is 15 residues. The CDR3 coding sequence is TGTGCCAGCAGCGCGGGGACAGGGGTAAATTCACCCCTCCACTTT. As protein: CASSAGTGVNSPLHF. Filled out from reference TRBV9 and TRBJ1-6, the complete variable domain reads DSGVTQTPKHLITATGQRVTLRCSPRSGDLSVYWYQQSLDQGLQFLIQYYNGEERAKGNILERFSAQQFPDLHSELNLSSLELGDSALYFCASSAGTGVNSPLHFGNGTRLTVT.

The CDR3 sequence is CASNPLGGHGTEQYF. The CDR3 coding sequence is TGTGCCAGTAATCCTTTAGGGGGACATGGGACGGAGCAGTACTTC. This chain uses TRBV19 with TRBJ2-7; D may be TRBD1 (6 bases). Trimming removed 7 bases from V and 7 bases from J, with 23 bases in between. In germline, CDR1 is LNHDA, CDR2 SQIVND (reference sequence). The CDR3 runs to 15 residues.

The chain employs TRBV5-6 and TRBJ2-5, with 11 bases identical to TRBD1. CDR3 length equals 15 residues. The junction had 6 bases not matched to a gene; V was cut back by 3 bases and J by 5 bases. In germline, CDR1 is SGHDT, CDR2 YYEEEE. The chain's CDR3 is CASSYGDRGRETQYF. CDR3 sequence (DNA): TGTGCCAGCAGCTACGGGGACAGGGGGAGGGAGACCCAGTACTTC.

The chain recombines TRBV5-4 with TRBJ2-5; D is perhaps TRBD2 (6 bases). V shed 0 bases and J shed 2 bases, with 11 bases lying between them. The CDR3 length is 15 residues. The germline gives CDR1 SGHNT, CDR2 YYREEE (reference sequence). CDR3 protein: CASSLGGTSQETQYF. The CDR3, as DNA: TGTGCCAGCAGCTTGGGCGGGACGAGTCAAGAGACCCAGTACTTC.

This chain links TRBV6-5 with TRBJ1-5; unclear D gene. The ends were cut back, 1 base at V and 2 bases at J, with 12 bases in the middle. Germline V lookup: CDR1 MNHEY, CDR2 SVGAGI. The CDR3 is 16 amino acids. The CDR3 reads CASSYYGPRGNQPQHF. CDR3 in DNA: TGTGCCAGCAGTTACTACGGCCCGAGGGGCAATCAGCCCCAGCATTTT.

The V call is TRBV29-1, the J call TRBJ2-5; D remains unclear. Germline loops: CDR1 SQVTM, CDR2 ANQGSEA. V dropped 8 bases and J dropped 5 bases, with 15 bases sitting between them. The CDR3 extends over 12 amino acids. For the CDR3, the DNA is TGCAGCCTTAAAGACTTCGGGGAGACCCAGTACTTC. This sequence encodes CSLKDFGETQYF.

This chain joins TRBV5-6 and TRBJ2-1; D unclear. V lost 0 bases to trimming and J lost 0 bases, with 4 bases between them. CDR3 length equals 14 residues. CDR1 is SGHDT, CDR2 YYEEEE, per germline. The chain's CDR3 is CASSLGGSYNEQFF. CDR3 in DNA: TGTGCCAGCAGCTTGGGGGGCTCCTACAATGAGCAGTTCTTC.

V and J are TRBV6-6 and TRBJ2-7; possibly TRBD2 for D (7 bases). This CDR3 has 14 residues. CDR1 is MNHNY and CDR2 is SVGAGI in the germline V gene (reference sequence). V lost 7 bases and J 4 bases, leaving 17 bases between the germline ends. CDR3 sequence reads: CASTAGAMEYEQYF. CDR3 DNA sequence: TGTGCCAGCACCGCGGGGGCTATGGAATACGAGCAGTACTTC.

V is TRBV4-1 and J is TRBJ2-3, with no clear D. Germline loops: CDR1 MGHRA, CDR2 YSYEKL. The CDR3 runs to 15 residues. Trimming stripped 2 bases from V and 5 bases from J, with 14 bases between. Written as DNA, the CDR3 is TGCGCCAGCAGCCAACCACAATTGGGCGGAGATACGCAGTATTTT. Translated, it gives CASSQPQLGGDTQYF.

To note about this clone: At the DNA level, this CDR3 is encoded by other sequences in the same sample as well. The rearrangement uses TRBV6-5 and TRBJ1-4; D might be TRBD1 (6 bases). CDR3 length: 15 residues. In germline, CDR1 is MNHEY, CDR2 SVGAGI. The V end lost 0 bases, the J end lost 5 bases, and 10 bases lay between the germline ends. The CDR3 nucleotides are TGTGCCAGCAGTTACTCTACAGGGTTAAATGAAAAACTGTTTTTT. It specifies CASSYSTGLNEKLFF.

The gene calls are TRBV6-1 and TRBJ1-5, with a tentative D call TRBD1 (6 bases). Trimming removed 2 bases from V and 4 bases from J, with 12 bases in between. The germline V gene has CDR1 MNHNS and CDR2 SASEGT. The CDR3 runs 15 residues. CDR3 in DNA: TGTGCCAGCAGTGAATCCCAACAGGGTAATCAGCCCCAGCATTTT. This sequence encodes CASSESQQGNQPQHF.

This chain connects TRBV4-1 to TRBJ2-1; possible D gene TRBD1, 5 bases. The germline gives CDR1 MGHRA, CDR2 YSYEKL. V was pared by 1 base and J by 0 bases, with 13 bases between. The CDR3 spans 17 residues. CDR3 bases: TGCGCCAGCAGCCAAGGGATAACAGGCAGCTCCTACAATGAGCAGTTCTTC. It codes for CASSQGITGSSYNEQFF.

This clone was counted once. The sample contains more than one DNA sequence encoding this CDR3. J is TRBJ1-2 and V is TRBV28, with unresolved D. Trimming shortened V by 3 bases and J by 5 bases, and 7 bases separated the two germline ends. Germline V CDR1 and CDR2: MDHEN, SYDVKM. The CDR3 runs 12 residues. The CDR3 region is CASSFTGYGYTF. The DNA for the CDR3 is TGTGCCAGCAGTTTTACCGGTTATGGCTACACCTTC.

The chain recombines TRBV7-2 with TRBJ2-2, with a weak D call TRBD2 (6 bases). The germline gives CDR1 SGHTA, CDR2 FQGNSA. V dropped 9 bases and J dropped 4 bases, with 12 bases sitting between them. The CDR3 spans 13 residues. CDR3: CASNGRPTGELFF. The CDR3 nucleotides are TGTGCCAGTAACGGGAGACCCACCGGGGAGCTGTTTTTT.

This clone was detected once. This rearrangement joins TRBV4-1 to TRBJ1-5; the D gene is possibly TRBD1 (5 bases). V lost 0 bases to trimming and J lost 6 bases, with 9 bases between them. CDR3 length equals 14 residues. Germline V gene lookup returns CDR1 MGHRA and CDR2 YSYEKL. The CDR3 sequence: CASSQEGVRQPQHF. CDR3 nucleotide sequence: TGCGCCAGCAGCCAAGAGGGGGTGCGTCAGCCCCAGCATTTT.

This rearrangement joins TRBV7-9 to TRBJ2-7; TRBD1 agrees at 7 bases. This CDR3 has 14 residues. The germline V gene has CDR1 SEHNR and CDR2 FQNEAQ (reference sequence). The V gene end was trimmed by 5 bases and the J gene end by 3 bases; junction bases not matched to a gene: 7. The CDR3 reads CASSPNRQGYEQYF. In DNA, the CDR3 is TGTGCCAGCAGCCCCAATCGACAGGGCTACGAGCAGTACTTC.

This chain links TRBV5-1 with TRBJ1-4; maybe TRBD1 (6 bases). This CDR3 spans 13 amino acids. The V end was cut by 5 bases, the J end by 8 bases, with 13 bases between. Germline loops: CDR1 SGHRS, CDR2 YFSETQ. The CDR3 DNA reads as TGCGCCAGCAGACAGGGAGTTGACGAAAAACTGTTTTTT. Residues: CASRQGVDEKLFF.

J is TRBJ2-2 and V is TRBV6-1; 7 bases are shared with TRBD1. The trim removed 10 bases at V and 0 bases at J, leaving 5 bases unmatched. CDR3 size: 14 residues. The germline CDR1 and CDR2 sequences are MNHNS and SASEGT. DNA of the CDR3: TGTGCCACCAAGGGACAGCCGAACACCGGGGAGCTGTTTTTT. Translating it yields CATKGQPNTGELFF.